This T cell receptor (beta chain) is drawn from a study of radiation and T cells in renal cell carcinoma (dated by TCRdb to 2019 to 2021). Background for the entire study: The samples were drawn from a clinical trial, where primary renal cell carcinomas were treated with 15 Gy of stereotactic body radiation therapy and then removed by nephrectomy 4 weeks afterward. In total, approximately 53 samples underwent TCR beta sequencing: roughly 25 tumors plus 27 peripheral blood samples. Across all 50 or so samples, approximately 4,000,000 unique CDR3 nucleotide sequences, encoding about 3,000,000 unique CDR3 amino acid sequences, were identified.

Per the publication, the time point label means: blood 2 weeks post-SBRT. Sample treatment or condition, as interpreted from the label and publication: 15 Gy SBRT to primary tumor, nephrectomy 4 weeks later. To follow tumor-enriched clonotypes, serial peripheral blood was collected from radiation-treated patients at baseline and at 2 weeks and 4 weeks after SBRT. Every patient had renal cell carcinoma of clear cell pathology. The QIAamp DNA Blood Mini Kit (Qiagen) was used to prepare genomic DNA for TCR sequencing. The analyses included only samples that passed all quality control checks. V loses 3 bases at its end and J loses 1 base; junction bases beyond the gene matches: 11. CDR3 length: 17 amino acids, cysteine to phenylalanine. Only the CDR3 DNA stays, 51 bases, in frame from base 1. CDR1 and CDR2, per the germline V gene, are MDHEN and SYDVKM. The immunoSEQ kit was used, according to the manufacturer's recommendations, to generate TCR beta libraries from genomic DNA. To prepare the libraries, a first multiplex PCR with proprietary primers was run, followed by a second PCR that added unique barcodes, and a bead cleanup was done after each round. Each sample batch included a kit-provided positive control reaction and a negative control reaction. The final libraries were assessed on an Agilent 4200 TapeStation D1000 ScreenTape, pooled by volume, and quantified by qPCR. An Illumina NextSeq500 fitted with a MidOutput 150-cycle cartridge performed the sequencing, running 156 Read1 cycles and 15 Index1 cycles with the kit's custom primers. The pooled library was loaded at approximately 1 pM, with a roughly 19% PhiX control spiked in. The study's own analysis went as follows. Vendor-processed data were analyzed in R, with a clonotype defined as all T cells sharing the same CDR3 nucleotide sequence. For clone abundance analyses, frequencies were normalized to the 10,000 most abundant clones per sample. Before analysis, public T cell clones were removed, and these numbered fewer than five per sample on average. An abundance difference of at least 32-fold between compartments was the criterion for calling clonotypes tumor-enriched or baseline blood-enriched. A beta-binomial differential abundance model was applied to find clonotypes that expanded or contracted between blood time points. The Baroni-Urbani and Buser coefficient was used to measure tumor-blood repertoire similarity, and groups were compared with two-tailed Wilcoxon tests in R. The source is immuneACCESS, and TCRdb retained only in-frame sequences with V and J called. Part of the clones is not carried over; for the studies checked, unresolved V genes explain less than half of this, and the remainder is unexplained. That table furnishes V, J and clone size, whereas the DNA furnished D and trimming. The sample has some 130,000 clones on record, 81% of them singletons. The top ten constitute 1.9% of the sample.

The full study reports these points: Tracking of blood repertoire dynamics stopped at about 27 days after treatment, with no follow-up past that point. Effects of radiation dose or scheduling on the TCR repertoire could not be addressed with the single-armed trial design. In blood, the top tumor clonotypes increased between baseline and 2 weeks post-radiation and then shrank by 4 weeks, which suggests that tumor-resident clones expanded only transiently. Because pretreatment tumor biopsies were not available, the study could not determine whether clonotypes were already present within the tumor at baseline.

Details on this clone: Its antigen specificity is not known. Base qualities are not at hand, and no much larger clone is one base apart.

This sequence uses TRBV28 and TRBJ1-1, with TRBD1 matching 7 junction bases. This sequence originates from a woman in her fifties or sixties with renal cell carcinoma. The sequencing here drew on blood, taken from a patient whose treatment included radiotherapy and nephrectomy. The CDR3 protein sequence reads: CASSFSQGVSWNTEAFF. The DNA sequence reads TGTGCCAGCAGTTTCTCGCAGGGGGTCTCCTGGAACACTGAAGCTTTCTTT.